This record looks at one T cell receptor beta chain sequence and its context. The data derive from a study of T cells expressing NK-cell markers. TCRdb reworked the 5' RACE reads into one entry per CDR3 protein, no DNA. The listing records around 470,000 distinct CDR3 sequences. The sequence came from a woman between 45 and 60 years old in good health. The specimen sequenced was blood T cells: a sorted CD56 or NKG2C T cell subset, CD4+ or CD8+ T cells, or bulk PBMC T cells (not recorded which).

This CDR3 is CASSPQGYEQFF. The chain joins TRBV12-3 or TRBV12-4 to TRBJ2-1. This CDR3 comprises 12 residues.